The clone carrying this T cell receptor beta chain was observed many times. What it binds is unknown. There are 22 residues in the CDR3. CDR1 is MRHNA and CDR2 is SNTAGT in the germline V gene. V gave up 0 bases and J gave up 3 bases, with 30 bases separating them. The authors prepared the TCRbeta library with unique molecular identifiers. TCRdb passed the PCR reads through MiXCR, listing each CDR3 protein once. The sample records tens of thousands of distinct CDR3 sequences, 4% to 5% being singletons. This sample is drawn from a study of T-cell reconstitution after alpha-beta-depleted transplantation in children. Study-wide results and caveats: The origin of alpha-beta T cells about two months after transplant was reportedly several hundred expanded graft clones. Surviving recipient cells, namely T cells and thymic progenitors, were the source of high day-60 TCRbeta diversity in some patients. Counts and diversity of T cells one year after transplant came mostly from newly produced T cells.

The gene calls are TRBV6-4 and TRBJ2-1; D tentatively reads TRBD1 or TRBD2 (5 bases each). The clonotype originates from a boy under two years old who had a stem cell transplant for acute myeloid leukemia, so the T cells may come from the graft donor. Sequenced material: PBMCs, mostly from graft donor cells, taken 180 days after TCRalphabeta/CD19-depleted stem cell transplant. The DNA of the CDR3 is TGTGCCAGCAGTGACTCGAAGAAAGTGAGGGGAGTTAAACGAACGAACTACAATGAGCAGTTCTTC. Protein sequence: CASSDSKKVRGVKRTNYNEQFF.